This T cell receptor (beta chain) derives from a study of beta chain features in type 1 diabetes (dated by TCRdb to about 2018). For context, the study as a whole: Mean age, gender distribution, total cell number and subset yield did not differ between patients and healthy donors. A total of around 100 million sorted cells were examined across all samples, and RNA yield correlated strongly with the number of cells per subset. The study compared the TCRB repertoires of sorted circulating CD4+ T cell subsets in recently diagnosed type 1 diabetes patients with those in matched healthy donors. Regulatory and stem cell-like memory subsets were obtained from only 8 patients and roughly eight healthy donors, while naive and central memory subsets were obtained from all 30 or so donors. General findings and caveats noted by the study authors: Only small numbers of individuals were included in the HLA sub-analyses, which left unresolved whether HLA type had any influence on TCRB rearrangement. Because cDNA was sequenced instead of genomic DNA, activated cells with high expression could be over-represented, although the groups did not differ in activation or CD3 levels. Type 1 diabetes patients showed a moderate but significant shortening of TCRB CDR3 length in all four CD4+ subsets. At VDJ recombination sites, patients with type 1 diabetes made fewer insertions and deleted more nucleotides, a pattern implying thymic rearrangement abnormalities. PCR might favor shorter templates, but patient and control samples were amplified and corrected together, so any skew would affect both groups equally. Naive, central memory and regulatory TCRB repertoires appeared to be more similar among patients than among healthy donors.

Each donor gave one peripheral blood draw, approximately 110 mL on average, collected into heparinised tubes. Using a panel that included CD45RO, CCR7, CD25, CD127, CD95 and CD27, naive, central memory, regulatory and stem cell-like memory CD4+ T cells were sorted on a BD FACSAria II. Every sorted population had a purity above 95%. PBMCs were isolated immediately by Lymphoprep density gradient centrifugation and stained directly without culture. To minimize batch effects, samples were stained and sorted in pairs, one healthy donor with one patient per experiment. Counted from cysteine to phenylalanine, this CDR3 has 17 amino acids. Just the 51-base CDR3 DNA is kept, in frame starting at base 1. CDR1 and CDR2, per the germline V gene, are LGHNA and YSLEER. V trim: 4 bases; J trim: 2 bases; unmatched bases: 6. Comments on this clone: Its antigen specificity is not known. No base quality values were provided; no much bigger clone lies one nucleotide off.

The entire amount of isolated RNA was reverse transcribed using the High Capacity cDNA Reverse Transcription Kit, so the sequenced TCRB transcripts were expressed ones. Deep immunoSEQ sequencing was applied to naive, central memory and regulatory T cell samples, giving an average of around 3.8 million total reads per sample. Sorted cells were lysed in RLT buffer and RNA was extracted with DNase-treated RNeasy Micro or Mini kits, depending on cell number. To prevent cross-contamination, every cell subset was processed on its own, while patient and healthy donor samples were processed together. The immunoSEQ multiplex PCR was used to amplify TCRB sequences from cDNA, generating 87-bp fragments that spanned the CDR3 region. Sequencing of the amplicons was done on the Illumina HiSeq platform. The authors' pipeline ran thus. Synthetic template baselines were used to correct PCR bias computationally, reads within Hamming distance 2 were collapsed together, and singletons that could not be merged were discarded. Reads were aligned to IMGT to assign V, D and J genes, CDR3 length, and insertions or deletions at six rearrangement sites. Within each subset, clonotype counts were normalized to sorted cell number, after which true diversity and Gini coefficients were computed with the tcR R package. The overlap coefficient, calculated on TCRB nucleotide sequences, was used to measure repertoire sharing. Out-of-frame TCRB sequences from naive cells were analyzed as a proxy for the pre-selection repertoire. TCRdb obtained this table from immuneACCESS and retained in-frame rearrangements with V and J assigned. These tables miss some clones; where compared with another copy, unresolved V genes account for less than half of the shortfall, and the remainder is unexplained. The D gene and trimming were derived from the DNA, and the V and J assignments and clone size from that table. The sample table holds fewer than 900,000 clones, of which roughly a sixth were seen once. Around 0.02% of the sample lies in the top ten.

The chain joins TRBV4-3 to TRBJ2-1; 12 junctional bases match TRBD2. The receptor comes from a young woman in good health. The sequencing input was naive CD4+ T cells from blood. Read against the paper, the sample's cell subset or site label means: true naive CD4+ T cells. The CDR3 protein is CASSPRLAGATYNEQFF. The DNA reads TGCGCCAGCAGCCCCCGACTAGCGGGAGCTACCTACAATGAGCAGTTCTTC.